This T cell receptor (beta chain) comes out of a study of T cell repertoires in cytomegalovirus infection. As for the study in general: Public TCR beta signatures were indicative of both CMV infection and a matching HLA type. Findings and caveats of the study: The ex vivo response was dominated by HLA-C-restricted CMV-specific TCR beta clonotypes. Cumulated frequencies of public TCR beta families served to identify carriers of CMV plus the relevant HLA.

This clonotype was seen ten or more times. Its antigen remains unknown. TCRdb independently ran MiXCR on the reads; one entry per CDR3 protein. The sample contains approximately 180,000 distinct CDR3 sequences, roughly 9.8% of which appear only once. Sequencing was done on a sample of PBMCs. The clonotype originates from a human donor in good health (CMV status not recorded). Some clones in this sample may be carry-over from other donors' samples.

This CDR3 is CASSPDGTGGIYGYTF. In nucleotides, the CDR3 is TGTGCCAGCAGCCCCGACGGGACAGGGGGCATCTATGGCTACACCTTC. This chain joins TRBV7-9 and TRBJ1-2, with TRBD1 matching over 12 bases. In germline, CDR1 is SEHNR, CDR2 FQNEAQ (reference sequence). This CDR3 is 16 amino acids long. J lost 4 bases, V lost 5 bases, and 8 bases had no gene match.